This entry describes one T cell receptor (beta chain). There is no known antigen for this receptor. No quality values exist for individual bases; no much larger clone is one base distant. Sequencing took place on an Illumina HiSeq 1500. TCRdb ran its own pipeline on the public reads, namely fastp trimming at Q25 and MiXCR clone calling, and kept in-frame beta chains. For every CDR3 protein sequence, its rows merge into one entry that carries the most common genes and DNA. The sample table contains about 350,000 distinct CDR3 sequences; only one count was recorded for about 34% of them. The ten largest clones capture approximately 12% of the sample. The data belong to a study of T cell repertoires in cytomegalovirus infection (dated by TCRdb to between 2017 and 2020). In terms of the full investigation: Peptide stimulations targeted recently identified HLA-C-restricted CMV epitopes, whose presentation resists viral immunomodulation, together with well-studied HLA-B-restricted epitopes. Donor HLA type was relevant to the analysis, as public TCR beta signatures indicated carriage of CMV infection together with the matching HLA type. Here is what the overall study found, with its caveats: Carriers of CMV infection plus the relevant HLA type were discriminated by the cumulative frequency of public TCR beta family members in the study cohort and in an independent approximately 350-donor cohort. In the ex vivo response, HLA-C-restricted CMV-specific TCR beta clonotypes were dominant, and in two of eight donors the single most frequent clonotype came from this HLA-C-restricted group.

The CDR3 numbers 16 residues from cysteine through phenylalanine. Here the CDR3 DNA is all that survives: 48 bases in frame from base 1. Trimming removed 8 bases from V and 5 bases from J; the gene matches leave 13 bases unexplained. Looking up the germline V gene (reference sequence) yields CDR1 MNHEY and CDR2 SMNVEV. The treatment or condition tag for this specimen amounts to: in vitro stimulation with specific CMV peptide epitopes to enrich CMV-specific T cells. The starting material was cultured PBMCs, obtained from culture after CMV antigen stimulation. The rearranged chain carries TRBV27 and TRBJ2-1, and 9 junction bases match TRBD2. This receptor was obtained from a human donor in good health (CMV status not recorded). Some clones in this sample may be carry-over from other donors' samples. The nucleotide sequence reads TGTGCCAGCTATGCTTTTGGTGGCGGGAGGGACAATGAGCAGTTCTTC. This sequence encodes CASYAFGGGRDNEQFF.